This TCR beta chain appears in the sequencing data of a study of blood T cell repertoires in COVID-19. Produced via immunoSEQ multiplex PCR; TCRdb's table is partial and in-frame only. The profile shows approximately 150,000 clones, roughly 93% of them singletons. The ends were cut back, 4 bases at V and 6 bases at J, with 10 bases in the middle. The V gene's germline CDR1 is SGHNT and CDR2 YENEEA. The CDR3 consists of 12 residues. Sequencing was performed on peripheral blood. The origin of this receptor is a man younger than 35 with COVID-19, enrolled during active disease. The V and J genes are TRBV11-3 and TRBJ2-7, with TRBD2 as a possible D gene (6 bases). The CDR3 DNA follows: TGTGCCAGCAGCTCGGGGGTCGGCGAGCAGTACTTC. Translated: CASSSGVGEQYF.